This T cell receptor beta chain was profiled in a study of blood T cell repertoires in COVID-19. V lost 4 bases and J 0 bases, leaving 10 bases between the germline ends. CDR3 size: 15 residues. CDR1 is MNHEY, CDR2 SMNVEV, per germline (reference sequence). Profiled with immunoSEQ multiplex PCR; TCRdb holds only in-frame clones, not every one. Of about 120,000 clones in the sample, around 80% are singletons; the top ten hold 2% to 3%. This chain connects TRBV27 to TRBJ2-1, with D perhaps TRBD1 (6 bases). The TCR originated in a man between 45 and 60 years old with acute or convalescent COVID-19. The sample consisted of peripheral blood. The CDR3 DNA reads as TGTGCCAGCAGTTCCGGGACATACTCCTACAATGAGCAGTTCTTC. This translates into CASSSGTYSYNEQFF.